This T cell receptor beta chain is drawn from a study of blood T cell repertoires in COVID-19. Method: immunoSEQ multiplex PCR; TCRdb's copy keeps in-frame clones and lacks some. Among approximately 200,000 clones listed, less than 85% were seen once. Categorization into cohorts depended on clinical history that participants reported. The CDR3 is 14 amino acids. Germline lookup yields CDR1 SNHLY and CDR2 FYNNEI. V lost 7 bases and J lost 3, with 13 bases in between. The sample comprised PBMCs or T cells enriched from blood (not recorded which). This rearrangement joins TRBV2 to TRBJ1-5, with TRBD1 as a possible D gene (6 bases). The source of this sequence is a woman aged 30 to 39 who had recovered from COVID-19. CDR3 sequence (DNA): TGTGCCAGCAAGGAACAGGGTATCAATCAGCCCCAGCATTTT. Its translation: CASKEQGINQPQHF.